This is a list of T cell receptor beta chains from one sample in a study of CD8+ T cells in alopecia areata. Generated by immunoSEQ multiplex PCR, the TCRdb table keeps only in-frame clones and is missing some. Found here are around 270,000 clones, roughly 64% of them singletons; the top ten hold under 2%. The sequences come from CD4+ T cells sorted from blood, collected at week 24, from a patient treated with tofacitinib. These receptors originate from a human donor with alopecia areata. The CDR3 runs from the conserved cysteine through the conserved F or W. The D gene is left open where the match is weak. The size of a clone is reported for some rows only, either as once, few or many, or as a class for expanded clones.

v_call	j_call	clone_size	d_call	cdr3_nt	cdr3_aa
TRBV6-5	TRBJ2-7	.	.	TGTGCCAGCAGGGTGGGCCGGGATGCCTACGAGCAGTACTTC	CASRVGRDAYEQYF
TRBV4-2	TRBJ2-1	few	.	TGTGCCAGCAGCCTCAGGAGTGCGGGGAGGTCCTACAATGAGCAGTTCTTC	CASSLRSAGRSYNEQFF
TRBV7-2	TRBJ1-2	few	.	TGTGCCAGCAGGGTGACGTGGGGGCTCAACTATGGCTACACCTTC	CASRVTWGLNYGYTF
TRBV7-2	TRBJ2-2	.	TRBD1	TGTGCCAGCAGCTCAGGACAGGGGGACACCGGGGAGCTGTTTTTT	CASSSGQGDTGELFF
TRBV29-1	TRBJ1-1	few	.	TGCAGCGTTGAAAGGGCCCTGACCCCTGAAGCTTTCTTT	CSVERALTPEAFF
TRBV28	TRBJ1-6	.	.	TGTGCCAGCAGGCGCCTGGACAGCTCCTATAATTCACCCCTCCACTTT	CASRRLDSSYNSPLHF
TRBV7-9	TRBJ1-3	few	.	TGTGCCAGCAGCGTTGGGCGCGGCTCTGGAAACACCATATATTTT	CASSVGRGSGNTIYF
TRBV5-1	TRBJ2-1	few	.	TGCGCCAGCAGCCCCTTTGGTGGGGCCGGCCATGAGCAGTTCTTC	CASSPFGGAGHEQFF
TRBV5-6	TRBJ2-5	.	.	TGTGCCAGCAGCTTAGGAATCCAAGAGACCCAGTACTTC	CASSLGIQETQYF
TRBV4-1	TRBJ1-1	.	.	TGCGCCAGCAGCCGCCTTGGGGGGTCCACTGAAGCTTTCTTT	CASSRLGGSTEAFF
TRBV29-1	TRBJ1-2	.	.	TGCAGCGTTTGGGACAACTATGGCTACACCTTC	CSVWDNYGYTF
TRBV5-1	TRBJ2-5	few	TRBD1	TGCGCCAGCAGCTTGGGGGACAGGGTCCAAGAGACCCAGTACTTC	CASSLGDRVQETQYF
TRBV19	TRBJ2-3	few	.	TGTGCCAGTAGCCAGGGGCCCGGCACAGATACGCAGTATTTT	CASSQGPGTDTQYF
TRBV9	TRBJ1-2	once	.	TGTGCCAGCAGCCAAGGGGAGAGCTATGGCTACACCTTC	CASSQGESYGYTF
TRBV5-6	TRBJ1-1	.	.	TGTGCCAGCAGCTTGAGAGTCGGACGCAGGTACACTGAAGCTTTCTTT	CASSLRVGRRYTEAFF
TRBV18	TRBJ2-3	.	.	TGTGCCAGCTCACCGTCTCGCGCAGATACGCAGTATTTT	CASSPSRADTQYF
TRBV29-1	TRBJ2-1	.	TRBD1	TGCAGCGTTGGGGGACAGGGCCATGAGCAGTTCTTC	CSVGGQGHEQFF
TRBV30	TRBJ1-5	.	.	TGTGCCTCTCGGTATGGGAATAGCAATCAGCCCCAGCATTTT	CASRYGNSNQPQHF
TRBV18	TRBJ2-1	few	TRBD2	TGTGCCAGCTCGTTTGGACTAGCGGATTACAATGAGCAGTTCTTC	CASSFGLADYNEQFF
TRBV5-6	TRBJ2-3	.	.	TGTGCCAGCAGCTTGGCAGGGGGCACAGATACGCAGTATTTT	CASSLAGGTDTQYF
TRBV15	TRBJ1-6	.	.	TGTGCCACCAGCTTACGATATAATTCACCCCTCCACTTT	CATSLRYNSPLHF
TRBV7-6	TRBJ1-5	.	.	TGTGCCAGCAGCTCAGTACTCGGGAGTCAGCCCCAGCATTTT	CASSSVLGSQPQHF
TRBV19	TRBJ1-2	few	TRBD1	TGTGCCACCAGCAGCGGACAGGGGGTTTATGGCTACACCTTC	CATSSGQGVYGYTF
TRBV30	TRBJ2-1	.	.	TGTGCCTCTACGGGACTTTCCGAGCAGTTCTTC	CASTGLSEQFF
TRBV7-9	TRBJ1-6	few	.	TGTGCCAGCAGCCGGGACACCCTAGGTTCACCCCTCCACTTT	CASSRDTLGSPLHF
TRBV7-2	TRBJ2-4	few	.	TGTGCCAGCAGCTTACAGGGAGCCAAAAACATTCAGTACTTC	CASSLQGAKNIQYF
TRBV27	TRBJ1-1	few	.	TGTGCCAGCAGTTCAACCCTAACCGACAGCAGACTTTTGAACACTGAAGCTTTCTTT	CASSSTLTDSRLLNTEAFF
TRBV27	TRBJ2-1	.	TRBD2	TGTGCCAGCAGTTTTAGCGGGGGGTATGGTGAGCAGTTCTTC	CASSFSGGYGEQFF
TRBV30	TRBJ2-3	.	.	TGTGCCTGGAGGCCAAGAGAAACAGATACGCAGTATTTT	CAWRPRETDTQYF
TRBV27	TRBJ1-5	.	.	TGTGCCCCCTACGTAGTTATGGGACTTAGCAATCAGCCCCAGCATTTT	CAPYVVMGLSNQPQHF
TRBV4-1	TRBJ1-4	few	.	TGCGCCAGCAGCCAACTGCACCGCGCAACTAATGAAAAACTGTTTTTT	CASSQLHRATNEKLFF
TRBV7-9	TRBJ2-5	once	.	TGTGCCAGCAGCTTAGCGGTCGGAGTACAAGAGACCCAGTACTTC	CASSLAVGVQETQYF
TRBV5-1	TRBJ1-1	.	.	TGCGCCAGCAGCTCCAACTTCGTTAGGGGCAGAACTGAAGCTTTCTTT	CASSSNFVRGRTEAFF
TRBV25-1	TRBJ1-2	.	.	TGTGCCAGCAGGGTTGTGGCGGGTACCTTC	CASRVVAGTF
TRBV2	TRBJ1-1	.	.	TGTGCCAGCACGGGCAACACTGAAGCTTTCTTT	CASTGNTEAFF
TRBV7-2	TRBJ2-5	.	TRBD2	TGTGCCAGCAGCACCGGACTAGCGGGGGGCGGAGAGACCCAGTACTTC	CASSTGLAGGGETQYF
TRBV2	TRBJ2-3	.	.	TGTGCCAGCAGTCCGGTATCCGGAACAGATACGCAGTATTTT	CASSPVSGTDTQYF
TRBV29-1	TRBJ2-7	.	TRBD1	TGCAGCGTTACTACAGGGGCCTACGAGCAGTACTTC	CSVTTGAYEQYF
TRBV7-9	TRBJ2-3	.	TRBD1	TGTGCCAGCAGCCCGGGACAGGGGCCTACTAGCACAGATACGCAGTATTTT	CASSPGQGPTSTDTQYF
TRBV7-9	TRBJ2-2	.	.	TGTGCCAGCAGCTTAGCTGGCACGAACACCGGGGAGCTGTTTTTT	CASSLAGTNTGELFF
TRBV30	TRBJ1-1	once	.	TGTGCCTGGAGTGGACCGGGACCCAACACTGAAGCTTTCTTT	CAWSGPGPNTEAFF
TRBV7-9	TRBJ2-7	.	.	TGTGCCAGCAGCTCCTCAACTACAGGATCCTACGAGCAGTACTTC	CASSSSTTGSYEQYF
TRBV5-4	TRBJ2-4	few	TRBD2	TGTGCCAGCAGCTTGGCCCAGGGAGGGACCATTCAGTACTTC	CASSLAQGGTIQYF
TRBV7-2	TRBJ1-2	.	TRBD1	TGTGCCAGCAGCTCGCTCGACAGGGACTATGGCTACACCTTC	CASSSLDRDYGYTF
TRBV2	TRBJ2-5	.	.	TGTGCCAGCAACAGGGCCCAAGAGACCCAGTACTTC	CASNRAQETQYF
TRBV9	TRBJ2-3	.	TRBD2	TGTGCCAGCAGCATCCAGCGGGGGGGCCTGACAGATACGCAGTATTTT	CASSIQRGGLTDTQYF
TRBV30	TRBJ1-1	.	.	TGTGCCTGGAGCGAACCTGGGGGGATGAACACTGAAGCTTTCTTT	CAWSEPGGMNTEAFF
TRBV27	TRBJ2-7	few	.	TGTGCCAGCAGTATGTCCAGGGCCTCCTACGAGCAGTACTTC	CASSMSRASYEQYF
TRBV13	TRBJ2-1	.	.	TGTGCCAGCAGCTTAGGCGCCTACAGGGTTGAAAACAATGAGCAGTTCTTC	CASSLGAYRVENNEQFF
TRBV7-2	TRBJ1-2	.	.	TGTGCCAGCAGACCCGGATCGAACTATGGCTACACCTTC	CASRPGSNYGYTF
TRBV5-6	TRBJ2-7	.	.	TGTGCCAGCAGCTTGGCCGTAACCTACGAGCAGTACTTC	CASSLAVTYEQYF
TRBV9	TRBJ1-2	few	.	TGTGCCAGCAGCCCTTCGGACTATGGCTACACCTTC	CASSPSDYGYTF
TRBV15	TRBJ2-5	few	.	TGTGCCACCAGCAGAGATCTGGTCCGGGGAGAGACCCAGTACTTC	CATSRDLVRGETQYF
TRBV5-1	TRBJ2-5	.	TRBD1	TGCGCCAGCAGCGGACGACAGGGGAAGGGAGAGACCCAGTACTTC	CASSGRQGKGETQYF
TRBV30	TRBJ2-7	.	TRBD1	TGTGCCTGGTCACAGGGGTTCACCTACGAGCAGTACTTC	CAWSQGFTYEQYF
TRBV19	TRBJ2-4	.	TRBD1	TGTGCCAGTAGCCCTGGACAGGTCGGGAACATTCAGTACTTC	CASSPGQVGNIQYF